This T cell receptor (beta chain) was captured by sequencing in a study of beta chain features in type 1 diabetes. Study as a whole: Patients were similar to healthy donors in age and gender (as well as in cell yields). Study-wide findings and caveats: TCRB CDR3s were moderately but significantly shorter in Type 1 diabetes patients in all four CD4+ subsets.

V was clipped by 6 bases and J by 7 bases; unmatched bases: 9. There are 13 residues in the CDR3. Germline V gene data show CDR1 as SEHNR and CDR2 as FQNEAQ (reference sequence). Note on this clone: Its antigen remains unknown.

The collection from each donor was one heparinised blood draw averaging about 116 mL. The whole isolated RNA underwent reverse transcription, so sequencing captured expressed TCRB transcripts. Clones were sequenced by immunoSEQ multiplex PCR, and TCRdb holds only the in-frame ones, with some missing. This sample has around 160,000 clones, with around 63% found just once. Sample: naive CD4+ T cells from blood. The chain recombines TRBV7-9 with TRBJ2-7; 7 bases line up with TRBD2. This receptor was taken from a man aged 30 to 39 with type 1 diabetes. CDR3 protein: CASSRAWEGEQYF. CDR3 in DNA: TGTGCCAGCAGTCGTGCTTGGGAGGGGGAGCAGTACTTC.